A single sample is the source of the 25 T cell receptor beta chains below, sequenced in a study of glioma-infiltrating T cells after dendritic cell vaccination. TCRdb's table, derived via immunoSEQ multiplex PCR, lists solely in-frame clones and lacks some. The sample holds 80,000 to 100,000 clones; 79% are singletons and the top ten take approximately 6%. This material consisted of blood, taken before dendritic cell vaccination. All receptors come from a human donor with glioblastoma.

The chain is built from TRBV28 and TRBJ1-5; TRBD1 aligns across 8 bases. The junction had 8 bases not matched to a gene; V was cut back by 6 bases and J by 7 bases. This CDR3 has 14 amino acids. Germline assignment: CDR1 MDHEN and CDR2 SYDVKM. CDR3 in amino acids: CASSPDRGWQPQHF. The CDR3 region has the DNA TGTGCCAGCAGCCCCGACAGGGGTTGGCAGCCCCAGCATTTT. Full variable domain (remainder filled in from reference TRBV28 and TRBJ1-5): DVKVTQSSRYLVKRTGEKVFLECVQDMDHENMFWYRQDPGLGLRLIYFSYDVKMKEKGDIPEGYSVSREKKERFSLILESASTNQTSMYLCASSPDRGWQPQHFGDGTRLSIL.

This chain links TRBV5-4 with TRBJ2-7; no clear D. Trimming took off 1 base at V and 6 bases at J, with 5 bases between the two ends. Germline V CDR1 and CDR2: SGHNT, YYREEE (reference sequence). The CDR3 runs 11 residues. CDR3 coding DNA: TGTGCCAGCAGCTTGTTCGGCGAGCAGTACTTC. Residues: CASSLFGEQYF.

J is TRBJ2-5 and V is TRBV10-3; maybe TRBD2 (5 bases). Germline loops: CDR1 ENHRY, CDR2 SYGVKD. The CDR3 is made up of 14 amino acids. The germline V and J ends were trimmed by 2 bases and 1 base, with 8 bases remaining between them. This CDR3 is CAISESSGQETQYF. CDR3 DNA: TGTGCCATCAGTGAGAGCAGCGGCCAAGAGACCCAGTACTTC.

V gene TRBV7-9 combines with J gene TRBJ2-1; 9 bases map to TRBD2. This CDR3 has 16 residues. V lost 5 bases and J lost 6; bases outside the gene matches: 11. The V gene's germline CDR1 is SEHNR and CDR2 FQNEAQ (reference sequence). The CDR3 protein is CASSSSGGALTNEQFF. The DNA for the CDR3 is TGTGCCAGCAGCAGTAGCGGGGGCGCCCTGACCAATGAGCAGTTCTTC. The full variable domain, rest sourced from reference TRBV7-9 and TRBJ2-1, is DTGVSQNPRHKITKRGQNVTFRCDPISEHNRLYWYRQTLGQGPEFLTYFQNEAQLEKSRLLSDRFSAERPKGSFSTLEIQRTEQGDSAMYLCASSSSGGALTNEQFFGPGTRLTVL.

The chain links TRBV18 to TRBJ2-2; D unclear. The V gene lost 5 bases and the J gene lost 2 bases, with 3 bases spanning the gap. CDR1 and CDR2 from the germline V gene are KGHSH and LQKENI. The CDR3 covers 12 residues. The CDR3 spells CASSTNTGELFF. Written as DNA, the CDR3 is TGTGCCAGCTCAACAAACACCGGGGAGCTGTTTTTT.

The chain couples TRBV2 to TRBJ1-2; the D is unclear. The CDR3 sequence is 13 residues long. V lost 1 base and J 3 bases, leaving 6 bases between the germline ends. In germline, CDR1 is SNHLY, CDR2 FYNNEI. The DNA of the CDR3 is TGTGCCAGCAGTGAAGGGGCAGACTATGGCTACACCTTC. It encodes CASSEGADYGYTF.

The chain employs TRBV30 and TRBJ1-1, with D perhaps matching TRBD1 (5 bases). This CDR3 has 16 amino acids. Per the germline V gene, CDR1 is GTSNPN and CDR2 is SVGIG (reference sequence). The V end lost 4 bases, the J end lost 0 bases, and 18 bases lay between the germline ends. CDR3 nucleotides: TGTGCCTGGAAAGCAGGGCCTTTAAACTTGAACACTGAAGCTTTCTTT. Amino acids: CAWKAGPLNLNTEAFF. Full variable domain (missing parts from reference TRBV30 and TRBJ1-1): SQTIHQWPATLVQPVGSPLSLECTVEGTSNPNLYWYRQAAGRGLQLLFYSVGIGQISSEVPQNLSASRPQDRQFILSSKKLLLSDSGFYLCAWKAGPLNLNTEAFFGQGTRLTVV.

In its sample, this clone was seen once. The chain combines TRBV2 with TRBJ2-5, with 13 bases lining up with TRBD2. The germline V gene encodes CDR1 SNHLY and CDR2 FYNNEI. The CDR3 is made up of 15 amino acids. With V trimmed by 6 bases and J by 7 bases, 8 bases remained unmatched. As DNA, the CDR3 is TGTGCCAGCAGCGCCGTACTAGCGGGAGGGGGGACCCAGTACTTC. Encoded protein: CASSAVLAGGGTQYF.

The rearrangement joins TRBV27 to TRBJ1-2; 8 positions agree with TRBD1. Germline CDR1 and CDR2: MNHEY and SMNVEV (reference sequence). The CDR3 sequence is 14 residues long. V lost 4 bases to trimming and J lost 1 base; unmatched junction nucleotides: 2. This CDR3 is CASSSDRDNYGYTF. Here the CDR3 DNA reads TGTGCCAGCAGTTCGGACAGGGATAACTATGGCTACACCTTC.

The CDR3 is CASTRQVGDQPQHF. In DNA, the CDR3 is TGTGCCAGCACCCGACAAGTAGGGGATCAGCCCCAGCATTTT. The chain joins TRBV2 to TRBJ1-5; a possible D gene is TRBD1 (5 bases). V lost 7 bases and J 5 bases, leaving 15 bases between the germline ends. The CDR3 is 14 amino acids. Germline lookup yields CDR1 SNHLY and CDR2 FYNNEI.

The CDR3 DNA reads as TGTGCCAGCAGTGGGCAGGGGCAAGTTCCCACCGGGGAGCTGTTTTTT. Translating it yields CASSGQGQVPTGELFF. The chain combines TRBV2 with TRBJ2-2; TRBD1 might be the D (6 bases). V was trimmed by 4 bases and J by 4 bases, leaving 16 bases between them. This CDR3 is built from 16 residues. Per germline, CDR1 SNHLY and CDR2 FYNNEI.

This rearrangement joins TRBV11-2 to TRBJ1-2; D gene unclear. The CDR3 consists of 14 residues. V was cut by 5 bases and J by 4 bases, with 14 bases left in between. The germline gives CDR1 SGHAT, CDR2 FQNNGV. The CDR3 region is CASSPNPGGYGYTF. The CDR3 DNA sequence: TGTGCCAGCAGCCCCAACCCGGGAGGCTATGGCTACACCTTC.

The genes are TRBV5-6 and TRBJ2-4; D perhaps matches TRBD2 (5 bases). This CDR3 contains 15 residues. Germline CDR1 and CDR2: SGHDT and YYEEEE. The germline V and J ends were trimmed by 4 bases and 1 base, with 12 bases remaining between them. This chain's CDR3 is CASSPPGIAKNIQYF. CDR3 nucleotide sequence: TGTGCCAGCAGCCCCCCGGGAATCGCCAAAAACATTCAGTACTTC.

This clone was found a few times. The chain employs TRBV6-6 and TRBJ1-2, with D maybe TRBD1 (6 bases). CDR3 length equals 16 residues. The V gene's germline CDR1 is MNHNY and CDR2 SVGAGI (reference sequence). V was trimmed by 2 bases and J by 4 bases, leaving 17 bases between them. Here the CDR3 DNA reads TGTGCCAGCAGTTACACGCAAGGGGGGGCAGCCTATGGCTACACCTTC. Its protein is CASSYTQGGAAYGYTF.

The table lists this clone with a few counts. The CDR3 DNA follows: TGTGCCAGCTCATCCGAACCAGTACTAGCGGGGGGGCTTGGGGCCAACGTCCTGACTTTC. This sequence encodes CASSSEPVLAGGLGANVLTF. This rearrangement joins TRBV18 to TRBJ2-6; 13 bases align to TRBD2. The V and J ends lost 5 bases and 3 bases, in that order; junction bases with no gene match: 13. Per the germline V gene, CDR1 is KGHSH and CDR2 is LQKENI. CDR3 length equals 20 residues.

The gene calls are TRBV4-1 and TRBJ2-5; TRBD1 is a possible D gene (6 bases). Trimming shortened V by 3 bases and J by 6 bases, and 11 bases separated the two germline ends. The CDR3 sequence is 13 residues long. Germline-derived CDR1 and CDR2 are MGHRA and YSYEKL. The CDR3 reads CASSHPGQKTQYF. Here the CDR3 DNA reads TGCGCCAGCAGCCATCCGGGACAAAAGACCCAGTACTTC.

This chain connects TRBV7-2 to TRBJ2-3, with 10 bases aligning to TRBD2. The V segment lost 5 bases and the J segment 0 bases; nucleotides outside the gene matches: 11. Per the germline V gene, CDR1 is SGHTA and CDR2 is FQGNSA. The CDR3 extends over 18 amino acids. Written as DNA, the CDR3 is TGTGCCAGCAGCATTAGACTAGCGGGTCGTCGAAGCACAGATACGCAGTATTTT. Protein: CASSIRLAGRRSTDTQYF.

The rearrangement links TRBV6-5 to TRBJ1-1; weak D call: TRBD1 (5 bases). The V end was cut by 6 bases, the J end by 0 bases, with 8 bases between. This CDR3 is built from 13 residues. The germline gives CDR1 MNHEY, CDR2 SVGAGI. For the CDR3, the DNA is TGTGCCAGCAGAGGGGCAATGAACACTGAAGCTTTCTTT. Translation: CASRGAMNTEAFF.

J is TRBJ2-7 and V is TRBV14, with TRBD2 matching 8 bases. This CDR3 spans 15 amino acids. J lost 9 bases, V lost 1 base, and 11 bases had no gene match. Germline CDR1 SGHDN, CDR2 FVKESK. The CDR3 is CASSQALAGGRRQYF. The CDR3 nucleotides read TGTGCCAGCAGCCAAGCTCTAGCGGGTGGGCGACGGCAGTACTTC.

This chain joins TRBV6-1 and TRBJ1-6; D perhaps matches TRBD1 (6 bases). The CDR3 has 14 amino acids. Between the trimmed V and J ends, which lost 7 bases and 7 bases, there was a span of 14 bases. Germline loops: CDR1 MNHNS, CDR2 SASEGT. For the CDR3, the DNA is TGTGCCAGCACCTTGGACAGTCAAAATTCACCCCTCCACTTT. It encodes CASTLDSQNSPLHF.

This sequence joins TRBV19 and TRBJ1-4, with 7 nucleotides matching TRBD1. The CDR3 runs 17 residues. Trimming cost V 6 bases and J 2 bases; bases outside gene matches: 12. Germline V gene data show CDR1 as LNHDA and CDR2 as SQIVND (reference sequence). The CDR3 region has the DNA TGTGCCAGTAGGGGCCCTCGGACAGGCGGCACTAATGAAAAACTGTTTTTT. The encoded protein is CASRGPRTGGTNEKLFF.

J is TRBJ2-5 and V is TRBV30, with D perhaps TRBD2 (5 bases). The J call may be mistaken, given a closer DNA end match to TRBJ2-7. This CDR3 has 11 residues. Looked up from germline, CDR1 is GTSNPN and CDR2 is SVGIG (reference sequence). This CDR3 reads CAVSRAGEQYF. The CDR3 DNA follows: TGTGCCGTTTCGAGGGCCGGCGAGCAGTACTTC.

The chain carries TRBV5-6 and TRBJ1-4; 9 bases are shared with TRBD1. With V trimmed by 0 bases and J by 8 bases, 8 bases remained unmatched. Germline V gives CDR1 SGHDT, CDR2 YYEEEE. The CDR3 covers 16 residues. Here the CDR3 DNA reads TGTGCCAGCAGCTTGGGAAACAGGGGGCAAGGGGAAAAACTGTTTTTT. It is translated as CASSLGNRGQGEKLFF.

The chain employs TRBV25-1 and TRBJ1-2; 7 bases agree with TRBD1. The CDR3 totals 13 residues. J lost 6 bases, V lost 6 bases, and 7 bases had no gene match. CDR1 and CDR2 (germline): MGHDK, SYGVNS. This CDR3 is CASRPGGSHGYTF. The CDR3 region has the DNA TGTGCCAGCAGGCCAGGGGGAAGTCATGGCTACACCTTC.

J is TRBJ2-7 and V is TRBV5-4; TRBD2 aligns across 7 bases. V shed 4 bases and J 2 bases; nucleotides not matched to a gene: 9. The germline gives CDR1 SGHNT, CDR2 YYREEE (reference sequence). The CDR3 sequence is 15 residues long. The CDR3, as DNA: TGTGCCAGCAGCCAAGAAGCGGGGTCGACCTACGAGCAGTACTTC. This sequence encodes CASSQEAGSTYEQYF.